The next 6 T cell receptor beta chains were all read from a single sample in a study of blood T cell repertoires in COVID-19 (dated by TCRdb to the early 2020s). Libraries were prepared through the immunoSEQ multiplex PCR assay. Imported from immuneACCESS, the table was reduced by TCRdb to in-frame sequences with V and J called. These copies leave out some clones; in studies compared against another copy, an unresolved V gene accounts for under half, and the cause of the remainder is not known. The sample table records 200,000 to 250,000 clones; roughly 80% of these occur just once. The ten largest clones add up to roughly 9.8% of the sample. The sequencing sample was made of peripheral blood. Source of these receptors: a man at least 80 years old with acute or convalescent COVID-19.

The chain joins TRBV4-2 to TRBJ1-5; 7 bases match TRBD1. V shed 0 bases and J 7 bases; nucleotides not matched to a gene: 3. The CDR3 runs to 14 residues. The germline V gene has CDR1 LGHNA and CDR2 YNFKEQ. CDR3 protein: CASSQETGRQPQHF. The CDR3 bases are TGTGCCAGCAGCCAAGAGACAGGGAGGCAGCCCCAGCATTTT.

The chain employs TRBV20-1 and TRBJ2-2; no clear D gene. Between the trimmed V and J ends, which lost 0 bases and 8 bases, there was a span of 4 bases. This CDR3 spans 11 amino acids. Germline V gives CDR1 DFQATT, CDR2 SNEGSKA (reference sequence). The CDR3 region is CSAREAGELFF. CDR3 coding DNA: TGCAGTGCTAGAGAAGCGGGGGAGCTGTTTTTT.

This rearrangement joins TRBV11-2 to TRBJ1-6; D is unresolved. The length of the CDR3 is 17 residues. V gave up 3 bases and J gave up 0 bases, with 12 bases separating them. Germline assignment: CDR1 SGHAT and CDR2 FQNNGV. DNA for the CDR3: TGTGCCAGCAGCTTGAGGGTCCTGAGCTCCTATAATTCACCCCTCCACTTT. It is translated as CASSLRVLSSYNSPLHF.

This clone has more than one count but fewer than ten. The J gene is TRBJ2-5, the V gene TRBV4-2, with a weak D call TRBD2 (5 bases). V was pared by 1 base and J by 0 bases, with 12 bases between. This CDR3 contains 16 residues. Germline CDR1 reads LGHNA; CDR2 reads YNFKEQ. DNA for the CDR3: TGTGCCAGCAGCCAAGTTAGCGCCGAGTACCAAGAGACCCAGTACTTC. Its translation is CASSQVSAEYQETQYF.

The chain combines TRBV28 with TRBJ1-1, with D perhaps TRBD1 (6 bases). Trimming pared 6 bases from V and 2 bases from J, leaving 13 bases between. This CDR3 is 14 amino acids long. Per germline, CDR1 MDHEN and CDR2 SYDVKM. The DNA of the CDR3 is TGTGCCAGCAGCCCCAGGACAGTAAACACTGAAGCTTTCTTT. It encodes CASSPRTVNTEAFF. Supplemented by reference TRBV28 and TRBJ1-1, the full variable domain reads DVKVTQSSRYLVKRTGEKVFLECVQDMDHENMFWYRQDPGLGLRLIYFSYDVKMKEKGDIPEGYSVSREKKERFSLILESASTNQTSMYLCASSPRTVNTEAFFGQGTRLTVV.

The chain uses TRBV6-6 and TRBJ1-3, with 10 nucleotides matching TRBD1. The trim removed 8 bases at V and 0 bases at J, leaving 7 bases unmatched. Germline loops: CDR1 MNHNY, CDR2 SVGAGI (reference sequence). This CDR3 contains 16 residues. The CDR3 DNA reads as TGTGCCAGCTCCGGGACAGGGGTTAGCTCTGGAAACACCATATATTTT. The encoded protein is CASSGTGVSSGNTIYF.